This T cell receptor beta chain was sequenced in a study of beta chain features in type 1 diabetes. Study conclusions and caveats: At VDJ recombination sites, type 1 diabetes patients had fewer insertions and more deleted nucleotides.

The CDR3 loop spans 10 amino acids. V gave up 8 bases and J gave up 7 bases, with 9 bases separating them. Germline values: CDR1 MRHNA, CDR2 SNTAGT. This clone was observed a handful of times. The antigen remains unidentified. Expressed TCRB transcripts were sequenced because the isolated RNA had all been reverse transcribed beforehand. Using immunoSEQ multiplex PCR, the repertoire was profiled, and TCRdb retains in-frame clones only, with some absent. The sample yields a few hundred thousand clones, 9.6% seen once. V and J are TRBV6-4 and TRBJ2-7; the D is unclear. Sample: naive CD4+ T cells from blood. The clonotype comes from a woman aged 18-29 years in good health. The CDR3 loop reads CASRRSEQYF. DNA for the CDR3: TGTGCCAGCCGCAGGTCGGAGCAGTACTTC.